This record concerns one T cell receptor (beta chain) sequence. What it binds is unknown. The PCR employed 60 Vbeta primers together with 13 Jbeta primers. Data came from immunoSEQ multiplex PCR; TCRdb stores just in-frame clones and leaves some out. The sample includes 90,000 to 150,000 clones, less than 20% of them seen just once. The data were taken from a study of cytomegalovirus exposure and HLA in healthy donors. General study points: TCR beta sequences reportedly predicted most subjects' HLA-A and HLA-B alleles accurately.

The CDR3 sequence is 15 residues long. Germline values: CDR1 SGHTA, CDR2 FQGNSA. V gave up 6 bases and J gave up 1 base; unmatched junction bases: 5. The J gene is TRBJ1-5, the V gene TRBV7-2, with 8 positions matching TRBD1. The TCR was taken from a woman aged 18-35 years in good health and CMV-seronegative. Sequenced sample: PBMCs. CDR3 residues: CASRPTGASNQPQHF. The DNA of the CDR3 is TGTGCCAGCAGACCGACAGGGGCCAGCAATCAGCCCCAGCATTTT.